The clone carrying this TCR beta chain has a single count. Its cognate antigen is unknown. The sample comes from a study of radiotherapy plus CTLA-4 blockade in lung cancer. Study summary: Objective responses were recorded in about 18% of patients, with disease control recorded in about 33%. General study results and limits: Increased serum interferon-beta after radiation also reportedly predicted response strongly. Among blood TCR repertoires after radiotherapy plus ipilimumab, tumor-derived clones expanded.

Trimming took 0 bases from V and 3 from J, leaving 9 bases between them. The V gene's germline CDR1 is SGHRS and CDR2 YFSETQ. CDR3 length: 14 amino acids. CTLA-4 blockade using ipilimumab, together with focal radiation, was received by patients with chemo-refractory metastatic non-small-cell lung cancer. TCRdb's table, derived via immunoSEQ multiplex PCR, lists solely in-frame clones and lacks some. Of about 62,000 clones listed, 60% to 80% are singletons. The chain employs TRBV5-1 and TRBJ1-1; D might be TRBD1 (5 bases). The receptor's source is a human donor with non-small cell lung cancer who had a complete response to radiotherapy plus ipilimumab. The sample in question was peripheral blood, obtained from a patient treated with radiotherapy plus ipilimumab. The CDR3 region is CASSLADSYTEAFF. In DNA, the CDR3 is TGCGCCAGCAGCTTGGCCGACAGTTACACTGAAGCTTTCTTT.